What follows describes a single TCR beta chain. The data derive from a study of blood T cell repertoires in COVID-19. Study-wide context: From the United States, Italy and Spain came samples of acute and convalescent COVID-19.

Per the original methods: Using reference gene primer amplification, nucleated cell counts were estimated. Sequencing used immunoSEQ multiplex PCR; TCRdb keeps in-frame clones, though not all of them. V, J and clone size were drawn from that table, and D and trimming were deduced from the DNA. The table includes roughly 80,000 clones, approximately 88% detected once. The ends lost 0 bases at V and 10 bases at J; junction bases unmatched: 7. The CDR3 is 15 residues long. Germline assignment: CDR1 SGHNT and CDR2 YYREEE (reference sequence). Specimen: peripheral blood. The chain joins TRBV5-4 to TRBJ1-6; 7 bases line up with TRBD1. This TCR came from a woman older than 75 with acute or convalescent COVID-19. The CDR3 DNA reads as TGTGCCAGCAGCTTGGGGACAGGCCAGGGGTCACCCCTCCACTTT. It encodes CASSLGTGQGSPLHF.